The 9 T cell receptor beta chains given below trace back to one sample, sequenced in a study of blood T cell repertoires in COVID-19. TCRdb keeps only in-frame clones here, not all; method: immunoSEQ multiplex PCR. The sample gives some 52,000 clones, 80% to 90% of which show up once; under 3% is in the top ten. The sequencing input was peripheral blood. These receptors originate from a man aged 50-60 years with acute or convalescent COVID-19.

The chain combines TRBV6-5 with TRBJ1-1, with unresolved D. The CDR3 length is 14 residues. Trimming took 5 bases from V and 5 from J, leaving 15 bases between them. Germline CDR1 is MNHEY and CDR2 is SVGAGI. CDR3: CASSPAGGETEAFF. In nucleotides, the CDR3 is TGTGCCAGCAGTCCTGCGGGAGGTGAGACTGAAGCTTTCTTT.

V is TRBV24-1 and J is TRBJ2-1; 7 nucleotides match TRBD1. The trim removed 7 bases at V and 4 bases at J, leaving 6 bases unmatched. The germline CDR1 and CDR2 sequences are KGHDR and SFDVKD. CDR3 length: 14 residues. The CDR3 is CATSYRGGYNEQFF. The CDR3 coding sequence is TGTGCCACCAGCTACAGGGGTGGATACAATGAGCAGTTCTTC.

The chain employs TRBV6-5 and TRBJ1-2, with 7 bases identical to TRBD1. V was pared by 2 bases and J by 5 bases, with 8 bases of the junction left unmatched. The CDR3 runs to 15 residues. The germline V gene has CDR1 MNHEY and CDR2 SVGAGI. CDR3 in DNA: TGTGCCAGCAGTTACACTCGGGACAGTCGGTATGGCTACACCTTC. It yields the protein CASSYTRDSRYGYTF.

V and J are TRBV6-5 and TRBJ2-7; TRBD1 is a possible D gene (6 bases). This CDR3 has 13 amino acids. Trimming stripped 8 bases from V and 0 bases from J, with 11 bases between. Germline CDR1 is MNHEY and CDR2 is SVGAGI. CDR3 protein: CASRGHYSYEQYF. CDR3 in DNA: TGTGCCAGCCGGGGACACTACTCCTACGAGCAGTACTTC.

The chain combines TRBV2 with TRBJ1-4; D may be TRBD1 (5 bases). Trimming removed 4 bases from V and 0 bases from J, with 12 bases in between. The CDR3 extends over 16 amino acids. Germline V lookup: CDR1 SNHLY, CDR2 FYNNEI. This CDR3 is CASSVDRTSTNEKLFF. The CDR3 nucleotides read TGTGCCAGCAGTGTAGACAGAACCTCAACTAATGAAAAACTGTTTTTT.

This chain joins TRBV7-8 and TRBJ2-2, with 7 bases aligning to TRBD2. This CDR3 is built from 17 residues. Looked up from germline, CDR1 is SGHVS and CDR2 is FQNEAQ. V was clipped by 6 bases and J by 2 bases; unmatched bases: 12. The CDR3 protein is CASRPRVRGINTGELFF. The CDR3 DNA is TGTGCCAGCAGGCCTAGGGTGCGGGGGATTAACACCGGGGAGCTGTTTTTT.

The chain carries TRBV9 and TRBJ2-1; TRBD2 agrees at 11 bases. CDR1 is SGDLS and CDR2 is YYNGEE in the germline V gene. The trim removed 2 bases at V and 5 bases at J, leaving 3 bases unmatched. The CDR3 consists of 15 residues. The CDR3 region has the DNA TGTGCCAGCAGCGTTAGCGGGAGGGCCAACAATGAGCAGTTCTTC. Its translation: CASSVSGRANNEQFF.

CDR3 coding DNA: TGTGCCAGCAGCCAAGATGCCCAGGGGAGGGGGCCCCAGCATTTT. This encodes CASSQDAQGRGPQHF. V gene TRBV3-1 (or the pseudogene TRBV3-2) combines with J gene TRBJ1-5, with a weak D call TRBD1 (6 bases). V was pared by 0 bases and J by 9 bases, with 15 bases between. The CDR3 sequence is 15 residues long. Germline V lookup: CDR1 LGHDT, CDR2 YNNKEL (reference sequence).

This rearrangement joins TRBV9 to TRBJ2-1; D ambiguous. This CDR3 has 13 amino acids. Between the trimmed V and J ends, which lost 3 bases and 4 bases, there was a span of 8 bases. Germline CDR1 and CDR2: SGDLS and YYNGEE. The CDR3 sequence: CASSEDSYNEQFF. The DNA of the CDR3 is TGTGCCAGCAGCGAAGACTCTTACAATGAGCAGTTCTTC.